The sample holds many counts of the clone carrying this T cell receptor beta chain. Its antigen is not known. The use of a sample-barcoded 5' primer and a J-beta primer mix characterized a second PCR of about 7 to 12 cycles. Carrying 12 random nucleotides, a template-switch adaptor labeled each individual cDNA molecule. TCRdb reprocessed the 5' RACE reads with MiXCR, giving one entry per CDR3 protein. This table holds some 640,000 distinct CDR3 sequences, about 30% found once. These data come from a study of blood T cells in healthy people across ages. Study conclusions and caveats: Diversity figures derived from one million T cells were judged to underestimate the true value.

Material for sequencing was blood. The clonotype originates from a woman older than 75 in good health.

The CDR3 loop is CASSQVDYGYTF. CDR3 nucleotides: TGTGCCAGCAGCCAAGTCGACTATGGCTACACCTTC. The chain recombines TRBV3-1 with TRBJ1-2; D not certain. Trimming removed 1 base from V and 3 bases from J, with 3 bases in between. The CDR3 extends over 12 amino acids. Germline V CDR1 and CDR2: LGHDT, YNNKEL (reference sequence).